This TCR beta chain appears in the sequencing data of a study of shared clonotypes between healthy human individuals. Generated by immunoSEQ multiplex PCR, the TCRdb table keeps only in-frame clones and is missing some. The sample records some 2,000,000 clones, 85% to 95% being singletons. Germline V CDR1 and CDR2: MGHRA, YSYEKL. This CDR3 has 15 residues. V lost 5 bases, J lost 4 bases, and 17 bases lay in between. This clone showed up just once. Its antigen is not known. General observations from the study: The low donor count limited represented genetic and exposure-history diversity. In a handful of donors, roughly 5.2% of naive CD4 clonotypes appeared in common. Relative to clonotypes present in all four donors, those not shared had lower generation probabilities.

This clonotype was obtained from a man aged 18 to 29 in good health. Sequencing was performed on naive CD4+ T cells sorted from blood. Specified subset: CD45RA+ positively selected. The J gene is TRBJ1-1, the V gene TRBV4-1; perhaps TRBD1 as D (6 bases). The CDR3 nucleotides are TGCGCCAGCAGCAAGGGGTACAGGGAAGCCACTGAAGCTTTCTTT. Translated, it gives CASSKGYREATEAFF.